This is a list of T cell receptor beta chains from one sample in a study of blood T cell repertoires in COVID-19. Produced via immunoSEQ multiplex PCR; TCRdb's table is partial and in-frame only. The data show 200,000 to 300,000 clones, with 85% to 90% seen just once and around 5% held by the top ten. Specimen: peripheral blood. The receptors here all came from a woman in her fifties or sixties with COVID-19, enrolled during active disease. The CDR3 runs from the conserved cysteine through the conserved F or W. The D gene is left open where the match is weak. Clone size is not always given. Where it is, it says once, few, many or a class for expanded clones.

CDR3 DNA: TGTGCCAGCAGTAAGACAGGGGGAGGCTACACCTTC
CDR3 protein: CASSKTGGGYTF
J gene: TRBJ1-2
D gene: TRBD1
V gene: TRBV12-3/TRBV12-4
clone size: -

CDR3 DNA: TGTGCCAGCATCTTAGGACATAATCAGCCCCAGCATTTT
CDR3 protein: CASILGHNQPQHF
J gene: TRBJ1-5
D gene: -
V gene: TRBV12-3/TRBV12-4
clone size: -

CDR3 DNA: TGTGCCAGCAGAAGTCGACAGGGGGCTTATGGCTACACCTTC
CDR3 protein: CASRSRQGAYGYTF
J gene: TRBJ1-2
D gene: TRBD1
V gene: TRBV5-6
clone size: -

CDR3 DNA: TGCGCCAGCAGTCGCAGGGGGCGAACCGGGGAGCTGTTTTTT
CDR3 protein: CASSRRGRTGELFF
J gene: TRBJ2-2
D gene: TRBD1
V gene: TRBV10-2
clone size: once

CDR3 DNA: TGTGCCAGCAGCCACGGACAGGGGTTCCCAAATTCACCCCTCCACTTT
CDR3 protein: CASSHGQGFPNSPLHF
J gene: TRBJ1-6
D gene: TRBD1
V gene: TRBV28
clone size: once

CDR3 DNA: TGTGCCAGTAGTGTACGACAGGGTTCACGGGGAGGCTACACCTTC
CDR3 protein: CASSVRQGSRGGYTF
J gene: TRBJ1-2
D gene: TRBD1
V gene: TRBV19
clone size: -

CDR3 DNA: TGTGCCAGCAGTTGGCCCGGGCCGGGACAGGGTATCACCGGGGAGCTGTTTTTT
CDR3 protein: CASSWPGPGQGITGELFF
J gene: TRBJ2-2
D gene: TRBD1
V gene: TRBV5-4
clone size: -

CDR3 DNA: TGTGCCAGCAGCAAAGTTCGACGGATTGGGGGTAGCGGGAGGGACCAAGAGACCCAGTACTTC
CDR3 protein: CASSKVRRIGGSGRDQETQYF
J gene: TRBJ2-5
D gene: -
V gene: TRBV21-1
clone size: few

CDR3 DNA: TGTGCCAGCAGCCTAAGGACTAGCGGGAGGGCCCTCAGGAAGGATGAGCAGTTCTTC
CDR3 protein: CASSLRTSGRALRKDEQFF
J gene: TRBJ2-1
D gene: TRBD2
V gene: TRBV7-2
clone size: -

CDR3 DNA: TGTGCCAGCAGCTTAGCGGCTAGCGACTACAATGAGCAGTTCTTC
CDR3 protein: CASSLAASDYNEQFF
J gene: TRBJ2-1
D gene: -
V gene: TRBV7-3
clone size: once

CDR3 DNA: TGTGCCAGCAGCTTAGCCGGGAACACTGAAGCTTTCTTT
CDR3 protein: CASSLAGNTEAFF
J gene: TRBJ1-1
D gene: -
V gene: TRBV11-2
clone size: -

CDR3 DNA: TGTGCCAGCAGCCTCGGGACTAGCGGTACCTACGAGCAGTACTTC
CDR3 protein: CASSLGTSGTYEQYF
J gene: TRBJ2-7
D gene: TRBD2
V gene: TRBV9
clone size: -

CDR3 DNA: TGCGCCAGCAGCTCGTCCGGGACAGGGTACAATGAGCAGTTCTTC
CDR3 protein: CASSSSGTGYNEQFF
J gene: TRBJ2-1
D gene: TRBD1
V gene: TRBV5-1
clone size: -

CDR3 DNA: TGTGCCACCAGCCCGGACAGGGGAGTAGAGAATGGCTACACCTTC
CDR3 protein: CATSPDRGVENGYTF
J gene: TRBJ1-2
D gene: TRBD1
V gene: TRBV15
clone size: -

CDR3 DNA: TGTGCCAGCAGAGGACGGGAAATGAACACTGAAGCTTTCTTT
CDR3 protein: CASRGREMNTEAFF
J gene: TRBJ1-1
D gene: -
V gene: TRBV6-5
clone size: -

CDR3 DNA: TGTGCCAGCAGTGCCCCCCGGGCAGGGAGGGGCTACACCTTC
CDR3 protein: CASSAPRAGRGYTF
J gene: TRBJ1-2
D gene: -
V gene: TRBV28
clone size: -

CDR3 DNA: TGTGCCAGCTCACCCGAAGGGGGCTCCTATGGCTACACCTTC
CDR3 protein: CASSPEGGSYGYTF
J gene: TRBJ1-2
D gene: TRBD1
V gene: TRBV18
clone size: -

CDR3 DNA: TGCGCCAGCAGCTTGGACTATTACAATGAGCAGTTCTTC
CDR3 protein: CASSLDYYNEQFF
J gene: TRBJ2-1
D gene: -
V gene: TRBV5-1
clone size: -

CDR3 DNA: TGTGCCAGCCCAGGGAAAAATTCACCCCTCCACTTT
CDR3 protein: CASPGKNSPLHF
J gene: TRBJ1-6
D gene: -
V gene: TRBV25-1
clone size: -

CDR3 DNA: TGTGCCAGCAGTCCGACCGGTCCGGGCGAGCAGTACTTC
CDR3 protein: CASSPTGPGEQYF
J gene: TRBJ2-7
D gene: -
V gene: TRBV6-2/TRBV6-3
clone size: -

CDR3 DNA: TGTGCCAGCAGTGAATCAAGTCGGGGAAAACTGTTTTTT
CDR3 protein: CASSESSRGKLFF
J gene: TRBJ1-4
D gene: -
V gene: TRBV25-1
clone size: medium-sized

CDR3 DNA: TGTGCCAGCAGCTTAGATCTGGCCGGGTACAATGAGCAGTTCTTC
CDR3 protein: CASSLDLAGYNEQFF
J gene: TRBJ2-1
D gene: -
V gene: TRBV11-2
clone size: -

CDR3 DNA: TGTGCCAGCAGCGGACAGGGGGCAGGTGCCGGGGAGCTGTTTTTT
CDR3 protein: CASSGQGAGAGELFF
J gene: TRBJ2-2
D gene: TRBD1
V gene: TRBV7-3
clone size: once

CDR3 DNA: TGTGCCAGCAGCCTACAGACTAGCGGGAGCACAGATACGCAGTATTTT
CDR3 protein: CASSLQTSGSTDTQYF
J gene: TRBJ2-3
D gene: TRBD2
V gene: TRBV7-9
clone size: -

CDR3 DNA: TGTGCCAGCTCACCACCCTGGACGACTAGCGGGAGGCCGCCACTCAAAGAGACCCAGTACTTC
CDR3 protein: CASSPPWTTSGRPPLKETQYF
J gene: TRBJ2-5
D gene: TRBD2
V gene: TRBV18
clone size: -

CDR3 DNA: TGTGCCAGCAGCTGGCAAGACGAGCAGTACTTC
CDR3 protein: CASSWQDEQYF
J gene: TRBJ2-7
D gene: -
V gene: TRBV11-1
clone size: -

CDR3 DNA: TGTGCCAGTAGACCCGGGACAGGGCAGGGTCAGCCCCAGCATTTT
CDR3 protein: CASRPGTGQGQPQHF
J gene: TRBJ1-5
D gene: TRBD1
V gene: TRBV19
clone size: once

CDR3 DNA: TGTGCCACCAGTGATCGAGACTCCCCCGGGGAGCTGTTTTTT
CDR3 protein: CATSDRDSPGELFF
J gene: TRBJ2-2
D gene: -
V gene: TRBV24-1
clone size: -

CDR3 DNA: TGTGCCTGGAGTCAACCTCTAGCGGGTTACTACAATGAGCAGTTCTTC
CDR3 protein: CAWSQPLAGYYNEQFF
J gene: TRBJ2-1
D gene: TRBD2
V gene: TRBV30
clone size: -

CDR3 DNA: TGTGCCAGCAGTAGCGGGAGCTACGAGCAGTACTTC
CDR3 protein: CASSSGSYEQYF
J gene: TRBJ2-7
D gene: TRBD2
V gene: TRBV6-5
clone size: -

CDR3 DNA: TGTGCCAGCAGTTTATCGGGCAGCTGGCAGCCCCAGCATTTT
CDR3 protein: CASSLSGSWQPQHF
J gene: TRBJ1-5
D gene: -
V gene: TRBV27
clone size: -

CDR3 DNA: TGCGCCAGCAGCCAAGACCCTCGGGGGTCTCTTCATTCACCCCTCCACTTT
CDR3 protein: CASSQDPRGSLHSPLHF
J gene: TRBJ1-6
D gene: -
V gene: TRBV4-1
clone size: -

CDR3 DNA: TGTGCCAGCAGTATCCTCCGAAGCGGGAGGTACAATGAGCAGTTCTTC
CDR3 protein: CASSILRSGRYNEQFF
J gene: TRBJ2-1
D gene: TRBD2
V gene: TRBV11-2
clone size: -

CDR3 DNA: TGTGCCAGCAGCCTATCGGGACTAGCGGGAGTATCCCCCCACAATGAGCAGTTCTTC
CDR3 protein: CASSLSGLAGVSPHNEQFF
J gene: TRBJ2-1
D gene: TRBD2
V gene: TRBV14
clone size: -

CDR3 DNA: TGTGCCAGTCGACAGGGGAGCTCCTACGAGCAGTACTTC
CDR3 protein: CASRQGSSYEQYF
J gene: TRBJ2-7
D gene: TRBD1
V gene: TRBV19
clone size: -

CDR3 DNA: TGTGCCACCAGTGATTTGGGGAGAAGTACTGAGCAGCCCCAGCATTTT
CDR3 protein: CATSDLGRSTEQPQHF
J gene: TRBJ1-5
D gene: -
V gene: TRBV24-1
clone size: -

CDR3 DNA: TGTGCCAGCTCACCTGGACTAGCGGGGTCAGATACGCAGTATTTT
CDR3 protein: CASSPGLAGSDTQYF
J gene: TRBJ2-3
D gene: TRBD2
V gene: TRBV18
clone size: -

CDR3 DNA: TGCGCCAGCAGCTACCGACGGGAACTCAATGAGCAGTTCTTC
CDR3 protein: CASSYRRELNEQFF
J gene: TRBJ2-1
D gene: -
V gene: TRBV5-1
clone size: -

CDR3 DNA: TGTGCCAGCAGCCCGCGACAGGGCCATGGCTACACCTTC
CDR3 protein: CASSPRQGHGYTF
J gene: TRBJ1-2
D gene: TRBD1
V gene: TRBV14
clone size: -